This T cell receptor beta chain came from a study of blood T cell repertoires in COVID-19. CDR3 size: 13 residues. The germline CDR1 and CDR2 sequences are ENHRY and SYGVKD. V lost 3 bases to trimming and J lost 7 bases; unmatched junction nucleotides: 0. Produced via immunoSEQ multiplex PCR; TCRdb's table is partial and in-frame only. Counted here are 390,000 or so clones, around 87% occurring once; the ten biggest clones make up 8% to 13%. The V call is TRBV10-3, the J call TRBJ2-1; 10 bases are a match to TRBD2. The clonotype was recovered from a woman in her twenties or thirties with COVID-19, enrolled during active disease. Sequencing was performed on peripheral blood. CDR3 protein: CAISELAGNEQFF. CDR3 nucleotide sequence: TGTGCCATCAGTGAACTAGCGGGAAATGAGCAGTTCTTC.